What follows are 7 T cell receptor beta chains derived from one specimen sequenced in a study of blood T cell repertoires in COVID-19. Assay used: immunoSEQ multiplex PCR; TCRdb lists only in-frame clones, some missing. The sample includes about 220,000 clones, approximately 80% of them seen just once. Sequencing was done on a sample of peripheral blood. The receptors originated from a human donor in a cohort sampled during active COVID-19.

The J gene is TRBJ1-1, the V gene TRBV18; 7 nucleotides align to TRBD1. The CDR3 length is 15 residues. Germline V lookup: CDR1 KGHSH, CDR2 LQKENI. With V trimmed by 3 bases and J by 3 bases, 7 bases remained unmatched. DNA of the CDR3: TGTGCCAGCTCACCTCCGGGACAGACGCACACTGAAGCTTTCTTT. Protein: CASSPPGQTHTEAFF.

V gene TRBV5-6 combines with J gene TRBJ1-2; D is uncertain. The CDR3 has 17 residues. CDR1 is SGHDT, CDR2 YYEEEE, per germline. The V and J ends lost 3 bases and 4 bases respectively, with 22 bases between them. CDR3: CASSSRHLGDATYGYTF. In nucleotides, the CDR3 is TGTGCCAGCAGCTCTAGACACCTGGGAGACGCGACCTATGGCTACACCTTC. The whole variable domain, filled in from reference TRBV5-6 and TRBJ1-2, reads DAGVTQSPTHLIKTRGQQVTLRCSPKSGHDTVSWYQQALGQGPQFIFQYYEEEERQRGNFPDRFSGHQFPNYSSELNVNALLLGDSALYLCASSSRHLGDATYGYTFGSGTRLTVV.

The chain joins TRBV28 to TRBJ2-7, with D maybe TRBD2 (6 bases). V was shortened by 8 bases and J by 5 bases, with 19 bases between the two germline ends. Germline-derived CDR1 and CDR2 are MDHEN and SYDVKM. This CDR3 is built from 14 residues. CDR3 region: CASRQGLAGHEQYF. CDR3 nucleotide sequence: TGTGCCAGCCGCCAGGGACTGGCAGGGCACGAGCAGTACTTC.

This rearrangement joins TRBV19 to TRBJ2-5; the match to TRBD1 covers 8 bases. In germline, CDR1 is LNHDA, CDR2 SQIVND (reference sequence). V trimming: 6 bases; J trimming: 4 bases; junction bases outside the gene matches: 10. This CDR3 contains 15 residues. The CDR3 DNA sequence: TGTGCCAGTAGCCAATCACAGGGGGAAGGAGAGACCCAGTACTTC. Protein: CASSQSQGEGETQYF.

The CDR3 sequence is CASSMEGGALSNQPQHF. CDR3 DNA: TGTGCCAGCAGCATGGAGGGTGGGGCGTTAAGCAATCAGCCCCAGCATTTT. The rearrangement links TRBV5-4 to TRBJ1-5; TRBD1 might be the D (5 bases). Trimming took off 4 bases at V and 1 base at J, with 18 bases between the two ends. Germline CDR1 reads SGHNT; CDR2 reads YYREEE (reference sequence). The CDR3 has 17 residues.

CDR3 region: CASSYQRGGLAETQYF. The DNA of the CDR3 is TGTGCCAGCAGTTATCAGCGGGGGGGCCTAGCTGAGACCCAGTACTTC. The rearrangement uses TRBV6-6 and TRBJ2-5; 10 bases align to TRBD2. The CDR3 runs 16 residues. The germline CDR1 and CDR2 sequences are MNHNY and SVGAGI (reference sequence). Losses at the gene ends were 3 bases for V and 5 bases for J; bases not matched to a gene: 9.

The V gene is TRBV6-6, the J gene TRBJ1-1; a possible D gene is TRBD1 (6 bases). Looked up from germline, CDR1 is MNHNY and CDR2 is SVGAGI (reference sequence). The CDR3 extends over 13 amino acids. Trimming left V 0 bases short and J 8 bases short, with 10 bases between. CDR3 sequence: CASSYSSQGEAFF. CDR3 sequence (DNA): TGTGCCAGCAGTTACTCGAGTCAGGGGGAAGCTTTCTTT.